Ten or more counts support the clone carrying this T cell receptor (beta chain). Its target is unknown. J was trimmed by 7 bases and V by 6 bases; bases with no gene match: 8. Germline V gives CDR1 DFQATT, CDR2 SNEGSKA (reference sequence). The CDR3 sequence is 13 residues long. The record originates from a study of CD8 T cells in ankylosing spondylitis. Study-wide results and caveats: Clones that were linked to disease were CD8+ and were relatively rare in peripheral blood. It appeared that ankylosing spondylitis blood was characterized by a TCR beta motif of several highly homologous variants.

TCRdb independently ran MiXCR on the 5' RACE reads; one entry per CDR3 protein. This table has around 120,000 distinct CDR3 sequences, 9.3% appearing once. The gene calls are TRBV20-1 and TRBJ1-4; 7 bases match TRBD1. Sequencing was performed on blood, either unsorted or a sorted T cell fraction (not recorded which). The sequence was obtained from a male donor with ankylosing spondylitis or in good health (not recorded which). The CDR3 sequence is CSARQGLTEKLFF. Here the CDR3 DNA reads TGCAGTGCAAGACAGGGATTGACTGAAAAACTGTTTTTT.